A single sample gave rise to the 4 T cell receptor beta chains below, sequenced in a study of blood T cell repertoires in COVID-19. The protocol was immunoSEQ multiplex PCR, while the TCRdb copy is restricted to in-frame clones and leaves out a portion. Of about 170,000 clones in the sample, around nine tenths were seen once. The specimen was peripheral blood. The source of these receptors is a man younger than 35 with active or convalescent COVID-19.

The chain carries TRBV27 and TRBJ1-6; D is unresolved. The V gene lost 8 bases and the J gene lost 6 bases, with 11 bases spanning the gap. This CDR3 spans 13 amino acids. Germline lookup yields CDR1 MNHEY and CDR2 SMNVEV (reference sequence). CDR3: CASSWRLNSPLHF. CDR3 nucleotides: TGTGCCAGCTCTTGGCGGCTTAATTCACCCCTCCACTTT.

This clone was seen many times. The chain carries TRBV6-5 and TRBJ1-1; no definite D call. Germline V gene sequence: CDR1 MNHEY, CDR2 SVGAGI. The CDR3 consists of 12 residues. The V end lost 6 bases, the J end lost 10 bases, and 15 bases lay between the germline ends. DNA for the CDR3: TGTGCCAGCAGCGAGTCGGGGTTGAGAGCTTTCTTT. It specifies CASSESGLRAFF.

J is TRBJ2-1 and V is TRBV24-1; 9 bases are shared with TRBD1. Looked up from germline, CDR1 is KGHDR and CDR2 is SFDVKD. Trimming cost V 6 bases and J 9 bases; bases outside gene matches: 17. There are 17 residues in the CDR3. The CDR3 nucleotides read TGTGCCACCAGTATTACCGGGACAGGGTACCGATTTGGTGAGCAGTTCTTC. Protein: CATSITGTGYRFGEQFF.

This chain joins TRBV12-5 and TRBJ2-3; D not certain. Between the trimmed V and J ends, which lost 1 base and 0 bases, there was a span of 11 bases. CDR1 is LGHNT and CDR2 is FRNRAP in the germline V gene. This CDR3 region has 16 residues. The CDR3 bases are TGTGCTAGTGGTTTGGGTGGTGCGCCAAGCACAGATACGCAGTATTTT. This gives the protein CASGLGGAPSTDTQYF.